One sample yielded the 9 T cell receptor beta chains listed below, sequenced in a study of T cell responses to AZD1222 COVID-19 vaccine. Some clones are missing from TCRdb's copy, which holds only in-frame ones; the method was immunoSEQ multiplex PCR. The table has some 85,000 clones, approximately 90% seen once. The starting material was peripheral blood, obtained on day 0 of AZD1222 vaccination. The source is an adult in good health.

This clone appeared a single time. The chain uses TRBV10-3 and TRBJ1-5; D is ambiguous. The germline gives CDR1 ENHRY, CDR2 SYGVKD. This CDR3 contains 14 residues. Trimming took 3 bases from V and 7 from J, leaving 13 bases between them. CDR3 sequence: CAISEAAGWQPQHF. The CDR3 DNA reads as TGTGCCATCAGTGAAGCTGCGGGGTGGCAGCCCCAGCATTTT.

This chain links TRBV2 with TRBJ1-1; TRBD1 agrees at 10 bases. CDR1 and CDR2 (germline): SNHLY, FYNNEI. This CDR3 comprises 15 residues. The ends lost 8 bases at V and 1 base at J; junction bases unmatched: 7. The CDR3 nucleotides are TGTGCCAGCTCTAACTGGGACAGGGGGAACACTGAAGCTTTCTTT. Its protein is CASSNWDRGNTEAFF.

The chain uses TRBV11-3 and TRBJ1-2; tentatively, D is TRBD1 (5 bases). Germline loops: CDR1 SGHNT, CDR2 YENEEA. CDR3 size: 12 residues. Trimming pared 5 bases from V and 4 bases from J, leaving 8 bases between. The CDR3 is CASSRDFYGYTF. CDR3 DNA sequence: TGTGCCAGCAGCCGGGACTTCTATGGCTACACCTTC.

The chain links TRBV7-6 to TRBJ1-6, with 10 bases matching TRBD1. With 4 bases clipped from V and 5 bases from J, the junction kept 2 bases outside the gene matches. Germline lookup yields CDR1 SGHVS and CDR2 FNYEAQ. The CDR3 runs to 15 residues. CDR3: CASSSGQGDNSPLHF. CDR3 coding DNA: TGTGCCAGCAGCTCAGGACAGGGGGATAATTCACCCCTCCACTTT. Using reference TRBV7-6 and TRBJ1-6 for the parts outside the CDR3, the full variable domain is GAGVSQSPRYKVTKRGQDVALRCDPISGHVSLYWYRQALGQGPEFLTYFNYEAQQDKSGLPNDRFSAERPEGSISTLTIQRTEQRDSAMYRCASSSGQGDNSPLHFGNGTRLTVT.

The V call is TRBV28, the J call TRBJ2-3; TRBD1 aligns across 8 bases. V gave up 4 bases and J gave up 3 bases; unmatched junction bases: 12. From germline, CDR1 is MDHEN and CDR2 SYDVKM. The CDR3 consists of 17 residues. The chain's CDR3 is CASSSPGQGGWTDTQYF. The CDR3 DNA reads TGTGCCAGCAGTTCCCCAGGACAGGGAGGATGGACAGATACGCAGTATTTT.

The rearrangement uses TRBV5-4 and TRBJ2-1; D remains ambiguous. CDR3 size: 14 residues. Trimming pared 0 bases from V and 9 bases from J, leaving 13 bases between. Germline V gives CDR1 SGHNT, CDR2 YYREEE (reference sequence). As DNA, the CDR3 is TGTGCCAGCAGCTTGGAGCGCCCGCAGAGTGAGCAGTTCTTC. Its translation: CASSLERPQSEQFF.

The chain recombines TRBV19 with TRBJ1-5; a possible D gene is TRBD1 (5 bases). The V end was cut by 1 base, the J end by 1 base, with 8 bases between. Germline CDR1 and CDR2: LNHDA and SQIVND (reference sequence). The CDR3 runs 15 residues. The CDR3 here is CASSIGGGSNQPQHF. The CDR3 region has the DNA TGTGCCAGTAGTATAGGGGGCGGCAGCAATCAGCCCCAGCATTTT.

J is TRBJ2-5 and V is TRBV29-1, with D perhaps being TRBD1 or TRBD2 (5 bases each). The DNA end is more similar to TRBJ2-7, so the J call may be wrong. The germline CDR1 and CDR2 sequences are SQVTM and ANQGSEA. The CDR3 totals 14 residues. This CDR3 is CSVGADCITYEQYF. The DNA for the CDR3 is TGCAGCGTCGGGGCGGACTGCATCACCTACGAGCAGTACTTC.

The chain uses TRBV24-1 and TRBJ1-3; D is ambiguous. The CDR3 length is 15 residues. Germline V gene data show CDR1 as KGHDR and CDR2 as SFDVKD. V lost 4 bases to trimming and J lost 0 bases, with 9 bases between them. The CDR3 loop is CATSDPSDSGNTIYF. The CDR3 nucleotides read TGTGCCACCAGTGACCCCAGCGACTCTGGAAACACCATATATTTT.